In its sample, the clone carrying this T cell receptor beta chain was seen a few times. The antigen is undetermined. CDR3 length equals 15 residues. Deletions cut 4 bases from V and 6 bases from J, with 19 bases between. Germline values: CDR1 MNHEY, CDR2 SMNVEV (reference sequence). The data originate from a study of T-cell reconstitution after alpha-beta-depleted transplantation in children. For TCRbeta, the library was prepared with unique molecular identifiers. In TCRdb, the PCR reads were re-called with MiXCR into one record per CDR3 protein. The repertoire has about 580,000 distinct CDR3 sequences, roughly 24% of them found once; the top ten carry around an eighth. Study-wide findings and caveats: Where some patients showed high TCRbeta diversity at day 60, it came from recipient T cells and thymic progenitors that had survived. There were reportedly several hundred expanded graft clones from which alpha-beta T cells came about two months after transplant. Diversity and T-cell counts at one year after transplant derived mostly from new T cells.

This chain links TRBV27 with TRBJ2-7, with D possibly matching TRBD1 (6 bases). The starting material was PBMCs, mostly from graft donor cells, obtained 360 days after TCRalphabeta/CD19-depleted stem cell transplant. This TCR derives from a boy less than two years old who had a stem cell transplant for acute myeloid leukemia, so the T cells may come from the graft donor. The CDR3 protein is CASSSTGSVWGEQYF. CDR3 nucleotides: TGTGCCAGCAGTTCCACAGGGAGCGTGTGGGGCGAGCAGTACTTC.